These 32 T cell receptor beta chains share one sample of origin, sequenced in a study of OX40 agonist ivuxolimab in advanced cancers. This table comes from immunoSEQ multiplex PCR, and its TCRdb copy is limited to in-frame clones, with some not included. The sample lists approximately 54,000 clones; approximately 90% were seen once. The source was CD4+ or CD8+ T cells sorted from blood, collected in a trial of the OX40 agonist ivuxolimab. The receptors shown here come from an adult with an advanced solid tumor such as melanoma, head and neck, liver or kidney cancer.

The gene calls are TRBV25-1 and TRBJ2-7; D may match TRBD1 or TRBD2 (5 bases each). V was trimmed by 3 bases and J by 4 bases, leaving 19 bases between them. This CDR3 has 16 residues. Germline V lookup: CDR1 MGHDK, CDR2 SYGVNS. CDR3 in amino acids: CASSDLPGPRPYEQYF. The CDR3 region has the DNA TGTGCCAGCAGTGACTTACCGGGACCCCGTCCTTACGAGCAGTACTTC.

The chain uses TRBV2 and TRBJ1-3; 7 nucleotides align to TRBD1. CDR1 and CDR2 from the germline V gene are SNHLY and FYNNEI. V dropped 8 bases and J dropped 0; count of bases not matched to a gene: 7. The CDR3 consists of 15 residues. CDR3 nucleotide sequence: TGTGCCAGCGCAGAGGACAGGAACTCTGGAAACACCATATATTTT. It yields the protein CASAEDRNSGNTIYF.

The CDR3 DNA sequence: TGTGCCAGCAGCTTGCCGACAGGGTCAGCCGAGCAGTACTTC. This codes for CASSLPTGSAEQYF. This chain uses TRBV5-5 with TRBJ2-7, with 7 bases that match TRBD1. The V segment lost 1 base and the J segment 6 bases; nucleotides outside the gene matches: 7. CDR1 SGHKS and CDR2 YYEKEE come from the germline V gene (reference sequence). The CDR3 spans 14 residues.

J is TRBJ2-3 and V is TRBV4-1; TRBD2 aligns across 11 bases. V gave up 0 bases and J gave up 7 bases; unmatched junction bases: 9. In germline, CDR1 is MGHRA, CDR2 YSYEKL. The CDR3 is made up of 17 amino acids. CDR3 coding DNA: TGCGCCAGCAGCCAAGATTGGGTAGCGGGAGGGCCACATACGCAGTATTTT. Its translation is CASSQDWVAGGPHTQYF.

The gene calls are TRBV6-5 and TRBJ2-2, with D possibly matching TRBD2 (6 bases). CDR3 size: 14 residues. Trimming removed 2 bases from V and 5 bases from J, with 9 bases in between. Germline V gives CDR1 MNHEY, CDR2 SVGAGI. The CDR3 region is CASSYREETGELFF. Written as DNA, the CDR3 is TGTGCCAGCAGTTACAGGGAGGAAACCGGGGAGCTGTTTTTT.

J is TRBJ1-2 and V is TRBV19; 10 positions agree with TRBD1. Unmatched junction bases numbered 5, after V lost 5 bases and J lost 2 bases. The CDR3 runs to 15 residues. Germline values: CDR1 LNHDA, CDR2 SQIVND (reference sequence). The CDR3 sequence is CASSFTGQGNYGYTF. The DNA of the CDR3 is TGTGCCAGTAGTTTTACGGGACAGGGGAACTATGGCTACACCTTC.

The chain links TRBV2 to TRBJ1-1; 7 bases align to TRBD1. V lost 6 bases and J lost 1; bases outside the gene matches: 5. The CDR3 is 14 amino acids. Germline CDR1 SNHLY, CDR2 FYNNEI. CDR3 sequence: CASRLDRTNTEAFF. The CDR3 coding sequence is TGTGCCAGCAGGCTGGACAGGACGAACACTGAAGCTTTCTTT.

The J gene is TRBJ2-5, the V gene TRBV9, with 8 bases fitting TRBD1. Unmatched junction bases numbered 10, after V lost 4 bases and J lost 5 bases. Germline V gene sequence: CDR1 SGDLS, CDR2 YYNGEE. This CDR3 is built from 15 residues. For the CDR3, the DNA is TGTGCCAGCAGCTCCCCGTGGCAGGGGGCTGAGACCCAGTACTTC. Translated, it gives CASSSPWQGAETQYF.

The CDR3 coding sequence is TGTGCCAGCAGCGTAGCTACTCAGACAGCGCCCGGTGGTAACTATGGCTACACCTTC. It encodes CASSVATQTAPGGNYGYTF. The gene calls are TRBV9 and TRBJ1-2, with D possibly being TRBD1 (5 bases). CDR3 length: 19 amino acids. CDR1 and CDR2 from the germline V gene are SGDLS and YYNGEE. Trimming stripped 0 bases from V and 1 base from J, with 22 bases between.

The chain combines TRBV9 with TRBJ2-3; D could derive from TRBD1 or TRBD2 (5 bases each). V was shortened by 2 bases and J by 0 bases, with 10 bases between the two germline ends. There are 15 residues in the CDR3. From germline, CDR1 is SGDLS and CDR2 YYNGEE. Here the CDR3 reads CASSVGTSSTDTQYF. Here the CDR3 DNA reads TGTGCCAGCAGCGTCGGGACCAGCAGCACAGATACGCAGTATTTT.

This clone was observed a single time. This chain links TRBV14 with TRBJ2-5; the D is unclear. Germline V gene lookup returns CDR1 SGHDN and CDR2 FVKESK. The CDR3 is made up of 13 amino acids. V dropped 0 bases and J dropped 2 bases, with 4 bases sitting between them. CDR3 bases: TGTGCCAGCAGCCAAGACACACAAGAGACCCAGTACTTC. It yields the protein CASSQDTQETQYF.

The gene calls are TRBV29-1 and TRBJ2-5; no clear D gene. The J call may be incorrect, as the DNA end agrees better with TRBJ2-7. The CDR3 extends over 10 amino acids. Germline V CDR1 and CDR2: SQVTM, ANQGSEA. The CDR3: CSVGEYEQYF. The CDR3, as DNA: TGCAGCGTTGGAGAGTACGAGCAGTACTTC.

The chain couples TRBV5-4 to TRBJ2-7; 9 bases fit TRBD2. Germline V CDR1 and CDR2: SGHNT, YYREEE (reference sequence). CDR3 length equals 16 residues. Germline trimming cut 4 bases from V and 0 bases from J; bases unmatched to any gene: 8. In DNA form, the CDR3 reads TGTGCCAGCAGCGTGGGAAGCGGGGGGACCTCCTACGAGCAGTACTTC. Its protein is CASSVGSGGTSYEQYF.

This sequence joins TRBV5-5 and TRBJ2-7, with 11 bases aligning to TRBD2. In germline, CDR1 is SGHKS, CDR2 YYEKEE (reference sequence). V lost 4 bases to trimming and J lost 4 bases; unmatched junction nucleotides: 7. The CDR3 has 15 residues. The CDR3 loop is CASSQLAGVVYEQYF. The CDR3 region has the DNA TGTGCCAGCAGCCAACTAGCGGGAGTAGTTTACGAGCAGTACTTC.

CDR3 in amino acids: CASSSRTANTEAFF. The DNA of the CDR3 is TGTGCCAGCAGCTCCCGGACAGCGAACACTGAAGCTTTCTTT. The gene calls are TRBV11-1 and TRBJ1-1; a weak D match, TRBD1 (6 bases). Germline CDR1 and CDR2: SGHAT and FQDESV (reference sequence). CDR3 length equals 14 residues. Trimming removed 4 bases from V and 1 base from J, with 10 bases in between.

The chain joins TRBV4-3 to TRBJ2-1, with no clear D. Germline values: CDR1 LGHNA, CDR2 YSLEER. The CDR3 is 15 amino acids. The V end was cut by 0 bases, the J end by 8 bases, with 14 bases between. The CDR3 loop reads CASSQEAGRRDEQFF. The CDR3 nucleotides are TGCGCCAGCAGCCAAGAAGCAGGCAGGCGAGATGAGCAGTTCTTC.

The chain uses TRBV7-2 and TRBJ1-3; perhaps TRBD1 as D (5 bases). The V and J ends lost 4 bases and 0 bases respectively, with 13 bases between them. CDR3 size: 16 residues. Per the germline V gene, CDR1 is SGHTA and CDR2 is FQGNSA. The CDR3 bases are TGTGCCAGCAGCTCCGACAGTCAAAGCTCTGGAAACACCATATATTTT. This translates into CASSSDSQSSGNTIYF.

The chain is built from TRBV18 and TRBJ1-1, with D perhaps matching TRBD1 (6 bases). V lost 6 bases and J lost 1, with 9 bases in between. Germline V gene lookup returns CDR1 KGHSH and CDR2 LQKENI. The CDR3 is made up of 13 amino acids. In DNA, the CDR3 is TGTGCCAGCTCTCCGGGGGCGAACACTGAAGCTTTCTTT. Translated, it gives CASSPGANTEAFF.

On this clone itself: Germline and junction disagree at one end, which may indicate a read error. This sample also contains other DNA sequences that code for the same CDR3. V usage is TRBV30 and J usage is TRBJ1-6; D gene unclear. CDR1 GTSNPN and CDR2 SVGIG come from the germline V gene (reference sequence). The CDR3 is 15 residues long. CDR3: CACDHHGSVNSPLHF. DNA for the CDR3: TGTGCCTGTGATCATCACGGATCCGTTAATTCACCCCTCCACTTC.

This chain joins TRBV13 and TRBJ1-5, with unresolved D. This CDR3 spans 13 amino acids. Germline V CDR1 and CDR2: PRHDT, FYEKMQ (reference sequence). Between the trimmed V and J ends, which lost 2 bases and 2 bases, there was a span of 4 bases. The CDR3 DNA sequence: TGTGCCAGCAGCTTACAGGGCAATCAGCCCCAGCATTTT. Protein product: CASSLQGNQPQHF. Looking up the rest from reference TRBV13 and TRBJ1-5 gives the full variable domain: AAGVIQSPRHLIKEKRETATLKCYPIPRHDTVYWYQQGPGQDPQFLISFYEKMQSDKGSIPDRFSAQQFSDYHSELNMSSLELGDSALYFCASSLQGNQPQHFGDGTRLSIL.

The chain joins TRBV2 to TRBJ2-7, with D perhaps matching TRBD2 (5 bases). V gave up 8 bases and J gave up 6 bases, with 14 bases separating them. Germline assignment: CDR1 SNHLY and CDR2 FYNNEI. The CDR3 consists of 12 residues. The CDR3 DNA sequence: TGTGCCAGCCTCTCCTTAACTAGCGAGCAGTACTTC. Translated: CASLSLTSEQYF. Full variable domain (rest looked up from reference TRBV2 and TRBJ2-7): EPEVTQTPSHQVTQMGQEVILRCVPISNHLYFYWYRQILGQKVEFLVSFYNNEISEKSEIFDDQFSVERPDGSNFTLKIRSTKLEDSAMYFCASLSLTSEQYFGPGTRLTVT.

V gene TRBV5-4 combines with J gene TRBJ1-2; TRBD1 might be the D (5 bases). The CDR3 contains 13 residues. Germline V gene lookup returns CDR1 SGHNT and CDR2 YYREEE (reference sequence). The V and J ends lost 1 base and 11 bases respectively, with 15 bases between them. The chain's CDR3 is CASSLRGTDGYTF. As DNA, the CDR3 is TGTGCCAGCAGCTTGCGGGGGACCGACGGGTACACCTTC.

DNA of the CDR3: TGTGCCTGGATTCGGGCCCTGGGGAATTCACCCCTCCACTTT. This codes for CAWIRALGNSPLHF. The chain is built from TRBV30 and TRBJ1-6, with D uncertain. The CDR3 consists of 14 residues. CDR1 and CDR2 (germline): GTSNPN, SVGIG (reference sequence). The V gene lost 4 bases and the J gene lost 7 bases, with 14 bases spanning the gap.

This chain connects TRBV5-1 to TRBJ2-1; 8 bases are a match to TRBD1. The CDR3 totals 15 residues. The germline gives CDR1 SGHRS, CDR2 YFSETQ. J lost 1 base, V lost 3 bases, and 3 bases had no gene match. Here the CDR3 reads CASSWGQVSYNEQFF. The CDR3 DNA sequence: TGCGCCAGCAGCTGGGGACAGGTTTCCTACAATGAGCAGTTCTTC.

This chain connects TRBV27 to TRBJ1-1; D not resolved. Germline CDR1 is MNHEY and CDR2 is SMNVEV (reference sequence). V dropped 3 bases and J dropped 1 base, with 6 bases sitting between them. This CDR3 is built from 13 residues. The CDR3 reads CASSFLQNTEAFF. CDR3 nucleotide sequence: TGTGCCAGCAGTTTTTTACAGAACACTGAAGCTTTCTTT.

The chain has TRBV6-5 and TRBJ1-2; 8 bases align to TRBD1. V trimming: 2 bases; J trimming: 8 bases; junction bases outside the gene matches: 1. CDR1 is MNHEY and CDR2 is SVGAGI in the germline V gene. The CDR3 covers 12 residues. For the CDR3, the DNA is TGTGCCAGCAGTTACCGGACAGGGGGCTACACCTTC. Protein product: CASSYRTGGYTF.

The chain employs TRBV10-3 and TRBJ2-5, with 7 positions matching TRBD2. CDR3 length equals 14 residues. Trimming removed 0 bases from V and 5 bases from J; junction bases left unmatched: 3. In germline, CDR1 is ENHRY, CDR2 SYGVKD. The CDR3 DNA reads TGTGCCATCAGTGAGTCATCAGCGGGGGAGACCCAGTACTTC. The encoded protein is CAISESSAGETQYF.

V and J are TRBV25-1 and TRBJ2-1, with 7 bases identical to TRBD2. Trimming at V came to 5 bases and at J to 0 bases, leaving 7 bases not matched to a gene. The V gene's germline CDR1 is MGHDK and CDR2 SYGVNS. The CDR3 extends over 16 amino acids. This chain's CDR3 is CASSPHQRGSYNEQFF. The CDR3 DNA is TGTGCCAGCAGTCCTCATCAGCGGGGCTCCTACAATGAGCAGTTCTTC.

The chain employs TRBV1 and TRBJ2-2. TRBV1 is an annotated pseudogene. This CDR3 has 13 amino acids. The CDR3 sequence: CTSEPSDTGELFF. CDR3 nucleotides: TGCACTTCGGAACCCTCGGACACCGGGGAGCTGTTTTTT.

This chain connects TRBV9 to TRBJ2-5; D is perhaps TRBD1 or TRBD2 (5 bases each). V gave up 0 bases and J gave up 5 bases, with 11 bases separating them. The germline CDR1 and CDR2 sequences are SGDLS and YYNGEE. CDR3 length equals 14 residues. CDR3 coding DNA: TGTGCCAGCAGCGTAGAGCTGGGGGTGGAGACCCAGTACTTC. It encodes CASSVELGVETQYF.

This clone was recorded once. V usage is TRBV4-2 and J usage is TRBJ1-2; TRBD1 aligns across 10 bases. Germline V gene sequence: CDR1 LGHNA, CDR2 YNFKEQ. The V segment lost 3 bases and the J segment 8 bases; nucleotides outside the gene matches: 9. The CDR3 consists of 15 residues. The CDR3 reads CASSHYRQGAEGYTF. The CDR3 bases are TGTGCCAGCAGCCACTACCGACAGGGGGCCGAGGGCTACACCTTC.

The rearrangement joins TRBV4-1 to TRBJ2-7; 7 bases match TRBD1. V shed 2 bases, J shed 6 bases, and the junction held 4 bases outside the gene matches. This CDR3 region has 13 residues. Germline CDR1 reads MGHRA; CDR2 reads YSYEKL. The CDR3 DNA follows: TGCGCCAGCAGCCAATCAAACAGGGGCGAGCAGTACTTC. It encodes CASSQSNRGEQYF.